Listed below are T cell receptor beta chains from one sample, sequenced in a study of blood T cell repertoires in COVID-19. Profiled with immunoSEQ multiplex PCR; TCRdb holds only in-frame clones, not every one. The sample shows some 170,000 clones, 60% to 80% of them seen only once. Specimen: peripheral blood. These receptors were collected from a woman aged 70 to 79 with acute or convalescent COVID-19. CDR3s include the opening cysteine and the closing phenylalanine or tryptophan. Fields, in order: clone size, D gene, J gene, V gene, CDR3 protein, CDR3 DNA. The D gene is left open where the match is weak. Clone size appears in some rows only: once, few, many, or a class for an expanded clone.

clone_size: .
d_call: TRBD1
j_call: TRBJ2-7
v_call: TRBV7-2
cdr3_aa: CASSLPGGYEQYF
cdr3_nt: TGTGCCAGCAGCTTACCAGGGGGCTACGAGCAGTACTTC

clone_size: few
d_call: .
j_call: TRBJ1-6
v_call: TRBV5-5
cdr3_aa: CASSSGGNSPLHF
cdr3_nt: TGTGCCAGCAGCTCGGGGGGGAATTCACCCCTCCACTTT

clone_size: .
d_call: .
j_call: TRBJ1-3
v_call: TRBV5-5
cdr3_aa: CASSPTPSSGNTIYF
cdr3_nt: TGTGCCAGCAGCCCAACACCCTCCTCTGGAAACACCATATATTTT

clone_size: .
d_call: .
j_call: TRBJ1-2
v_call: TRBV7-9
cdr3_aa: CASSLQGSGYTF
cdr3_nt: TGTGCCAGCAGCTTACAGGGTTCTGGCTACACCTTC

clone_size: .
d_call: TRBD1
j_call: TRBJ2-1
v_call: TRBV5-1
cdr3_aa: CASSQGQYNEQFF
cdr3_nt: TGCGCCAGCAGCCAGGGACAGTACAATGAGCAGTTCTTC

clone_size: .
d_call: .
j_call: TRBJ2-1
v_call: TRBV10-2
cdr3_aa: CASSDFGRSSYNEQFF
cdr3_nt: TGCGCCAGCAGTGACTTCGGTAGGAGCTCCTACAATGAGCAGTTCTTC

clone_size: .
d_call: .
j_call: TRBJ2-3
v_call: TRBV5-1
cdr3_aa: CASREDSSTDTQYF
cdr3_nt: TGCGCCAGCAGGGAGGACAGCAGCACAGATACGCAGTATTTT

clone_size: few
d_call: TRBD1
j_call: TRBJ2-7
v_call: TRBV3-1/TRBV3-2
cdr3_aa: CASSSGGAEQYF
cdr3_nt: TGTGCCAGCAGCTCAGGGGGAGCCGAGCAGTACTTC

clone_size: few
d_call: .
j_call: TRBJ2-5
v_call: TRBV29-1
cdr3_aa: CSVSQGLTETQYF
cdr3_nt: TGCAGCGTTAGCCAGGGTCTGACAGAGACCCAGTACTTC

clone_size: .
d_call: TRBD2
j_call: TRBJ2-1
v_call: TRBV7-9
cdr3_aa: CASSIIGGGSFNEQFF
cdr3_nt: TGTGCCAGCAGCATTATAGGCGGCGGGAGCTTCAATGAGCAGTTCTTC

clone_size: .
d_call: TRBD1
j_call: TRBJ1-4
v_call: TRBV4-1
cdr3_aa: CASSQDQYVRGQGSEKLFF
cdr3_nt: TGCGCCAGCAGCCAAGATCAATACGTCCGGGGACAGGGGTCAGAAAAACTGTTTTTT

clone_size: few
d_call: TRBD1
j_call: TRBJ1-4
v_call: TRBV6-6
cdr3_aa: CASRDRGVTNEKLFF
cdr3_nt: TGTGCCAGCAGGGACAGGGGGGTGACTAATGAAAAACTGTTTTTT

clone_size: .
d_call: .
j_call: TRBJ1-2
v_call: TRBV7-2
cdr3_aa: CASSVTEGGSGGYTF
cdr3_nt: TGTGCCAGCAGCGTAACGGAAGGAGGGTCAGGTGGCTACACCTTC

clone_size: .
d_call: TRBD1
j_call: TRBJ1-1
v_call: TRBV5-6
cdr3_aa: CASSLDGTAMNTEAFF
cdr3_nt: TGTGCCAGCAGCTTGGACGGGACAGCAATGAACACTGAAGCTTTCTTT

clone_size: .
d_call: TRBD2
j_call: TRBJ2-7
v_call: TRBV7-2
cdr3_aa: CASSLVPLAGEYEQYF
cdr3_nt: TGTGCCAGCAGCTTAGTCCCTCTAGCGGGGGAATACGAGCAGTACTTC

clone_size: .
d_call: .
j_call: TRBJ2-2
v_call: TRBV5-1
cdr3_aa: CASSEAGLTGELFF
cdr3_nt: TGCGCCAGCAGCGAAGCGGGCCTCACCGGGGAGCTGTTTTTT

clone_size: .
d_call: TRBD1
j_call: TRBJ1-5
v_call: TRBV19
cdr3_aa: CARGGQGGNQPQHF
cdr3_nt: TGTGCCAGAGGGGGACAGGGGGGCAATCAGCCCCAGCATTTT

clone_size: .
d_call: TRBD1
j_call: TRBJ2-5
v_call: TRBV7-2
cdr3_aa: CASSQGQGPRAAQYF
cdr3_nt: TGTGCCAGCAGTCAAGGACAGGGACCAAGAGCGGCCCAGTACTTC

clone_size: few
d_call: TRBD1
j_call: TRBJ2-7
v_call: TRBV4-1
cdr3_aa: CASSQGSGTVYEQYF
cdr3_nt: TGCGCCAGCAGCCAAGGGTCCGGGACAGTCTACGAGCAGTACTTC

clone_size: .
d_call: TRBD1
j_call: TRBJ1-5
v_call: TRBV2
cdr3_aa: CASRAGQDGQPQHF
cdr3_nt: TGTGCCAGCAGGGCCGGACAGGACGGTCAGCCCCAGCATTTT

clone_size: .
d_call: .
j_call: TRBJ2-1
v_call: TRBV19
cdr3_aa: CASRDPARVESYNEQFF
cdr3_nt: TGTGCCAGTAGGGACCCCGCCAGGGTCGAGTCCTACAATGAGCAGTTCTTC

clone_size: .
d_call: .
j_call: TRBJ2-7
v_call: TRBV11-2
cdr3_aa: CASSLIGGELSEQYF
cdr3_nt: TGTGCCAGCAGCTTGATCGGAGGGGAGTTAAGCGAGCAGTACTTC

clone_size: .
d_call: TRBD1
j_call: TRBJ2-1
v_call: TRBV15
cdr3_aa: CATSRQRTGDNEQFF
cdr3_nt: TGTGCCACCAGCAGACAGAGGACAGGGGACAATGAGCAGTTCTTC

clone_size: .
d_call: TRBD2
j_call: TRBJ2-3
v_call: TRBV6-2/TRBV6-3
cdr3_aa: CASSPGRVTDTQYF
cdr3_nt: TGTGCCAGCAGCCCCGGGAGGGTAACAGATACGCAGTATTTT

clone_size: .
d_call: .
j_call: TRBJ2-7
v_call: TRBV2
cdr3_aa: CASSDFYEQYF
cdr3_nt: TGTGCCAGCAGTGACTTCTACGAGCAGTACTTC

clone_size: .
d_call: .
j_call: TRBJ2-3
v_call: TRBV2
cdr3_aa: CASSEVGTSTDTQYF
cdr3_nt: TGTGCCAGCAGTGAAGTCGGGACTAGCACAGATACGCAGTATTTT

clone_size: .
d_call: .
j_call: TRBJ2-1
v_call: TRBV21-1
cdr3_aa: CASSKSGWTSGSLFEQFF
cdr3_nt: TGTGCCAGCAGCAAGAGCGGATGGACTAGCGGGAGTTTATTTGAGCAGTTCTTC

clone_size: .
d_call: .
j_call: TRBJ2-1
v_call: TRBV5-1
cdr3_aa: CASSPGQNNEQFF
cdr3_nt: TGCGCCAGCAGCCCAGGACAGAATAATGAGCAGTTCTTC

clone_size: .
d_call: TRBD1
j_call: TRBJ2-1
v_call: TRBV9
cdr3_aa: CASSVGDREYNEQFF
cdr3_nt: TGTGCCAGCAGCGTAGGGGACAGGGAATACAATGAGCAGTTCTTC

clone_size: .
d_call: TRBD2
j_call: TRBJ2-1
v_call: TRBV29-1
cdr3_aa: CSVLGLAGVEQFF
cdr3_nt: TGCAGCGTTCTAGGACTAGCGGGAGTTGAGCAGTTCTTC

clone_size: many
d_call: .
j_call: TRBJ1-1
v_call: TRBV18
cdr3_aa: CASSPGADTEAFF
cdr3_nt: TGTGCCAGCTCACCCGGAGCGGACACTGAAGCTTTCTTT

clone_size: .
d_call: .
j_call: TRBJ2-3
v_call: TRBV28
cdr3_aa: CASSTSTDTQYF
cdr3_nt: TGTGCCAGCAGTACTAGCACAGATACGCAGTATTTT